This entry lists 22 T cell receptor beta chains sequenced from one sample in a study of metastatic and nonmetastatic thyroid tumors. Ahead of thyroid surgery, no patient had received treatment of any kind. Via MiXCR, TCRdb re-called the PCR reads. The sample records 27,000 or so clones, roughly 15% being singletons. The sequenced sample was blood. These receptors all come from a male donor with papillary thyroid cancer or a benign thyroid nodule (not recorded which). Some clones in this sample may be carry-over from other donors' samples.

This clone was observed many times. The chain uses TRBV6-7 and TRBJ1-1; D not resolved. TRBV6-7 is annotated as an ORF whose role is uncertain. Trimming shortened V by 2 bases and J by 2 bases, and 9 bases separated the two germline ends. The CDR3 totals 14 residues. The CDR3 loop is CASSYPQHNTEAFF. DNA of the CDR3: TGTGCCAGCAGTTACCCGCAACACAACACTGAAGCTTTCTTT.

The chain links TRBV6-1 to TRBJ2-7, with 8 positions matching TRBD1. This CDR3 region has 14 residues. CDR1 and CDR2 (germline): MNHNS, SASEGT. Trimming at V came to 6 bases and at J to 2 bases, leaving 6 bases not matched to a gene. As DNA, the CDR3 is TGTGCCAGCAGGGACAGGGACGGAGCCTACGAGCAGTACTTC. Protein: CASRDRDGAYEQYF.

This clone was seen ten or more times. This rearrangement joins TRBV6-2 or TRBV6-3 to TRBJ2-1; D is unclear. The germline V gene encodes CDR1 MNHEY and CDR2 SVGEGT. CDR3 length: 11 residues. In DNA, the CDR3 is TGTGTCGTATCTACCTACAATGAGCAGTTCTTC. Its translation is CVVSTYNEQFF.

In regard to this clone: One end of the junction varies from germline; a read error may be responsible. The J gene is TRBJ2-2, the V gene TRBV28, with 7 nucleotides matching TRBD2. The CDR3 length is 16 residues. Germline V gene sequence: CDR1 MDHEN, CDR2 SYDVKM. The DNA for the CDR3 is TGTGCCAGCAGTTCCCCGGTACTAGCGATCACCGTGGAGCTGTTTTTT. Amino acids: CASSSPVLAITVELFF. Based on the CDR3 plus reference TRBV28 and TRBJ2-2, the full variable domain is DVKVTQSSRYLVKRTGEKVFLECVQDMDHENMFWYRQDPGLGLRLIYFSYDVKMKEKGDIPEGYSVSREKKERFSLILESASTNQTSMYLCASSSPVLAITVELFFGEGSRLTVL.

This clone has a count of ten or more. CDR3 DNA sequence: TGTGCCAGCAGCTGGACTAGCGGGATTGAGCAGTTCTTC. Amino acid sequence: CASSWTSGIEQFF. The gene calls are TRBV7-9 and TRBJ2-1, with 12 bases lining up with TRBD2. In germline, CDR1 is SEHNR, CDR2 FQNEAQ (reference sequence). The CDR3 contains 13 residues. With 4 bases clipped from V and 9 bases from J, the junction kept 1 base outside the gene matches.

This clone counts as medium-sized. This chain connects TRBV2 to TRBJ2-7, with 10 bases fitting TRBD1. CDR3 length: 14 residues. CDR1 is SNHLY, CDR2 FYNNEI, per germline. J lost 6 bases, V lost 9 bases, and 11 bases had no gene match. CDR3 sequence: CARGQGTRTPEQYF. Here the CDR3 DNA reads TGTGCCAGGGGACAGGGGACCCGTACGCCCGAGCAGTACTTC.

This clone was counted at least ten times. The V gene is TRBV5-4, the J gene TRBJ2-5, with D unresolved. V dropped 1 base and J dropped 5 bases, with 3 bases sitting between them. Germline lookup yields CDR1 SGHNT and CDR2 YYREEE (reference sequence). This CDR3 contains 11 residues. CDR3 region: CASSLKETQYF. CDR3 bases: TGTGCCAGCAGCTTGAAGGAGACCCAGTACTTC. Looking up the rest from reference TRBV5-4 and TRBJ2-5 gives the full variable domain: ETGVTQSPTHLIKTRGQQVTLRCSSQSGHNTVSWYQQALGQGPQFIFQYYREEENGRGNFPPRFSGLQFPNYSSELNVNALELDDSALYLCASSLKETQYFGPGTRLLVL.

This clone was recorded many times. The chain couples TRBV30 to TRBJ1-4, with TRBD1 matching 10 bases. Unmatched junction bases numbered 1, after V lost 3 bases and J lost 6 bases. The germline gives CDR1 GTSNPN, CDR2 SVGIG (reference sequence). The CDR3 runs to 13 residues. CDR3 sequence (DNA): TGTGCCTGGAGCGGGACAGGGGATGAAAAACTGTTTTTT. Protein sequence: CAWSGTGDEKLFF.

This clone showed up many times. V gene TRBV19 combines with J gene TRBJ2-6; 10 nucleotides line up with TRBD1. The V segment lost 7 bases and the J segment 0 bases; nucleotides outside the gene matches: 12. The CDR3 extends over 19 amino acids. Germline assignment: CDR1 LNHDA and CDR2 SQIVND (reference sequence). The chain's CDR3 is CASIRTGGRKTSGANVLTF. The CDR3, as DNA: TGTGCCAGTATCCGGACAGGGGGGCGAAAAACCTCTGGGGCCAACGTCCTGACTTTC.

This clone occurred many times. This chain links TRBV20-1 with TRBJ1-4, with a possible D match to TRBD1 (5 bases). CDR1 and CDR2 (germline): DFQATT, SNEGSKA (reference sequence). The CDR3 extends over 15 amino acids. Trimming removed 0 bases from V and 8 bases from J, with 16 bases in between. The CDR3 spells CSARDSGPAREKLFF. The CDR3 DNA is TGCAGTGCTAGAGACTCGGGACCCGCAAGGGAAAAACTGTTTTTT.

This chain uses TRBV12-3 or TRBV12-4 with TRBJ2-7; 9 bases match TRBD1. This CDR3 spans 14 amino acids. After removal of 6 bases from V and 4 bases from J, the junction contained 7 bases not matched to a gene. The CDR3: CASSPKDRGYEQYF. CDR3 DNA sequence: TGTGCCAGCAGCCCGAAGGACAGGGGATACGAGCAGTACTTC.

Ten or more counts support this clone. The chain combines TRBV5-6 with TRBJ2-5; 7 nucleotides agree with TRBD1. Germline CDR1 and CDR2: SGHDT and YYEEEE. The CDR3 is made up of 15 amino acids. V gave up 1 base and J gave up 0 bases; unmatched junction bases: 3. CDR3 nucleotides: TGTGCCAGCAGCTTGTTGACAGGGAACCAAGAGACCCAGTACTTC. Its translation is CASSLLTGNQETQYF.

This clone was picked up many times. A much larger clone lies one base from this, so it may be a read error. V is TRBV5-1 and J is TRBJ2-1; 14 bases are shared with TRBD2. Germline assignment: CDR1 SGHRS and CDR2 YFSETQ. The length of the CDR3 is 16 residues. The CDR3 loop is CASSVGLAGVEDEQLF. In DNA, the CDR3 is TGCGCCAGCAGCGTGGGACTAGCGGGAGTAGAAGATGAGCAGCTCTTC. The full variable domain, in which reference TRBV5-1 and TRBJ2-1 provide the parts outside the CDR3, is KAGVTQTPRYLIKTRGQQVTLSCSPISGHRSVSWYQQTPGQGLQFLFEYFSETQRNKGNFPGRFSGRQFSNSRSEMNVSTLELGDSALYLCASSVGLAGVEDEQLFGPGTRLTVL.

The chain uses TRBV7-9 and TRBJ1-3; 8 bases match TRBD1. Germline V gene data show CDR1 as SEHNR and CDR2 as FQNEAQ (reference sequence). J was trimmed by 4 bases and V by 6 bases; bases with no gene match: 5. The CDR3 runs to 14 residues. CDR3 DNA sequence: TGTGCCAGCAGATTCGGACAGGGAGGAAACACCATATATTTT. This sequence encodes CASRFGQGGNTIYF. Variable domain in full (rest from reference TRBV7-9 and TRBJ1-3): DTGVSQNPRHKITKRGQNVTFRCDPISEHNRLYWYRQTLGQGPEFLTYFQNEAQLEKSRLLSDRFSAERPKGSFSTLEIQRTEQGDSAMYLCASRFGQGGNTIYFGEGSWLTVV.

Note on this clone: A much larger clonotype is one base distant, so this may be a read error. V usage is TRBV7-2 and J usage is TRBJ2-5; D possibly corresponds to TRBD2 (6 bases). Germline lookup yields CDR1 SGHTA and CDR2 FQGNSA. V was clipped by 10 bases and J by 5 bases, with 17 bases between them. The CDR3 extends over 13 amino acids. The CDR3 nucleotides read TGTGCCAACAAACGGGAGACCCAGGAGACCCAGTACTTC. This encodes CANKRETQETQYF.

This clone was recorded at least ten times. This sequence joins TRBV12-3 or TRBV12-4 and TRBJ2-3; D tentatively reads TRBD1 or TRBD2 (5 bases each). This CDR3 has 14 amino acids. The V and J ends lost 1 base and 6 bases respectively, with 11 bases between them. The DNA of the CDR3 is TGTGCCAGCAGTTTAGGGGGGACGAGGGATACGCAGTATTTT. Amino acids: CASSLGGTRDTQYF.

The table lists this clone with many counts. The chain couples TRBV6-2 or TRBV6-3 to TRBJ1-4; no firm D call. The CDR3 runs to 11 residues. The germline V gene has CDR1 MNHEY and CDR2 SVGEGT. V lost 2 bases and J lost 8, with 3 bases in between. CDR3: CASSYAEKLFF. The DNA of the CDR3 is TGTGCCAGCAGTTACGCGGAAAAACTGTTTTTT.

The table lists this clone with many counts. The V and J genes are TRBV19 and TRBJ2-3; 7 nucleotides agree with TRBD2. This CDR3 has 12 amino acids. The J segment lost 10 bases and the V segment lost 4 bases, leaving 5 bases of the junction unmatched. Per germline, CDR1 LNHDA and CDR2 SQIVND (reference sequence). For the CDR3, the DNA is TGTGCCAGTAGTACGGGGGGAGGGCCGCAGTATTTT. Its translation is CASSTGGGPQYF.

The chain is built from TRBV20-1 and TRBJ2-7; 7 bases fit TRBD2. CDR1 is DFQATT, CDR2 SNEGSKA, per germline (reference sequence). The CDR3 is 17 residues long. The ends lost 6 bases at V and 2 bases at J; junction bases unmatched: 19. The CDR3: CSAKAGPTGILPYEQYF. The CDR3, as DNA: TGCAGTGCAAAAGCGGGACCCACTGGTATCTTACCCTACGAGCAGTACTTC.

This chain uses TRBV20-1 with TRBJ2-1; tentatively, D is TRBD2 (5 bases). The CDR3 runs 15 residues. Per the germline V gene, CDR1 is DFQATT and CDR2 is SNEGSKA (reference sequence). V lost 5 bases to trimming and J lost 4 bases, with 18 bases between them. The CDR3 here is CSAAVGGLDYNEQFF. The CDR3 nucleotides read TGCAGTGCTGCCGTAGGAGGATTGGATTACAATGAGCAGTTCTTC.

This clone was recorded many times. A much larger clone lies a single base off, so this may be a read error. At the DNA level, this CDR3 is encoded by other sequences in the same sample as well. The rearrangement joins TRBV13 to TRBJ2-7; TRBD1 matches 9 bases. Germline V gene data show CDR1 as PRHDT and CDR2 as FYEKMQ (reference sequence). The CDR3 consists of 14 residues. This chain's CDR3 is CASSSPGQGYGQYF. The CDR3 nucleotides read TGTGCCAGCAGCTCCCCGGGACAGGGCTACGGGCAGTACTTC.

This clone was observed a handful of times. The chain is built from TRBV25-1 and TRBJ2-7; 8 bases line up with TRBD2. Germline V CDR1 and CDR2: MGHDK, SYGVNS. The ends lost 5 bases at V and 5 bases at J; junction bases unmatched: 14. CDR3 length equals 16 residues. The CDR3, as DNA: TGTGCCAGCAGTTTCCTCGGCGGCGGGGGGCGAGACGAGCAGTACTTC. Translated: CASSFLGGGGRDEQYF.